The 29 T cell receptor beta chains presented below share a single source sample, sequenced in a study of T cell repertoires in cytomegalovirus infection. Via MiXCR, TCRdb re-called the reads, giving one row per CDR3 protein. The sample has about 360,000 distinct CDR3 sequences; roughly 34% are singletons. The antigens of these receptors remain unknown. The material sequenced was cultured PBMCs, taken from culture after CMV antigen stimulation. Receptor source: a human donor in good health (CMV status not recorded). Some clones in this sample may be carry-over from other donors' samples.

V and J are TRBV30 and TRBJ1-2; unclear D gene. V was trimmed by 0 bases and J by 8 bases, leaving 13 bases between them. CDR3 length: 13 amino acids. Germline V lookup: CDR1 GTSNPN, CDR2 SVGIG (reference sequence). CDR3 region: CAWSVSAANGYTF. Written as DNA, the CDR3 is TGTGCCTGGAGTGTGTCGGCCGCAAACGGCTACACCTTC.

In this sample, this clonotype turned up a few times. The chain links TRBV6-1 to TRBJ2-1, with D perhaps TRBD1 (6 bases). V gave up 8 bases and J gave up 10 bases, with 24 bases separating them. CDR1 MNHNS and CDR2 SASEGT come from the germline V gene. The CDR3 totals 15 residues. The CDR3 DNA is TGTGCCAGCCGACCAAGACAGGTTTTGAGGGTCGAGCAGTTCTTC. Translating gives CASRPRQVLRVEQFF.

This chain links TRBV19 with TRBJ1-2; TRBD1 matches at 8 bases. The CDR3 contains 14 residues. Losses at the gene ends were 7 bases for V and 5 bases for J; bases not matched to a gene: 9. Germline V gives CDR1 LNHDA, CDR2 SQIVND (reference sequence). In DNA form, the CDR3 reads TGTGCCAGTAAGAATGGACAGGGCCGGTATGGCTACACCTTC. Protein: CASKNGQGRYGYTF.

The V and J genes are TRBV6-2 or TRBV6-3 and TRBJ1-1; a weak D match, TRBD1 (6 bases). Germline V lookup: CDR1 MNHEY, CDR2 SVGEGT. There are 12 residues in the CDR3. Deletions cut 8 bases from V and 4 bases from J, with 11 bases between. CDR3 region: CASHNRVTEAFF. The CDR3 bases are TGTGCCAGCCATAACAGGGTCACTGAAGCTTTCTTT.

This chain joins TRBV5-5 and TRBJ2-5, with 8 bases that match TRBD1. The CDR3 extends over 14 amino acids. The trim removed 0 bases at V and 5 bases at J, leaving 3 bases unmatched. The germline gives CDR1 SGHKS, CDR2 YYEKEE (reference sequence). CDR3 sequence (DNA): TGTGCCAGCAGCTTGGACAGGGGGTATGAGACCCAGTACTTC. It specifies CASSLDRGYETQYF.

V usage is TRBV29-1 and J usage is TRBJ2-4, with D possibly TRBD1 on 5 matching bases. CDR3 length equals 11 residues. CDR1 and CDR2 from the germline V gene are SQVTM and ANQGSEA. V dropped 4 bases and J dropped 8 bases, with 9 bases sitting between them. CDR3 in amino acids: CSVVIGDIQYF. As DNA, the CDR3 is TGCAGCGTTGTCATAGGGGACATTCAGTACTTC. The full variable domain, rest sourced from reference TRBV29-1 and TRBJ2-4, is SAVISQKPSRDICQRGTSLTIQCQVDSQVTMMFWYRQQPGQSLTLIATANQGSEATYESGFVIDKFPISRPNLTFSTLTVSNMSPEDSSIYLCSVVIGDIQYFGAGTRLSVL.

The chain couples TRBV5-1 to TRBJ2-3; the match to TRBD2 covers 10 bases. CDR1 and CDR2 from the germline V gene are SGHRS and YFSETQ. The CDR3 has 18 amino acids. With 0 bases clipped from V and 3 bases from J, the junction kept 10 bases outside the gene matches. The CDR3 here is CASSLGLAGEPGTDTQYF. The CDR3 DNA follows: TGCGCCAGCAGCTTGGGGCTAGCGGGAGAGCCGGGGACAGATACGCAGTATTTT.

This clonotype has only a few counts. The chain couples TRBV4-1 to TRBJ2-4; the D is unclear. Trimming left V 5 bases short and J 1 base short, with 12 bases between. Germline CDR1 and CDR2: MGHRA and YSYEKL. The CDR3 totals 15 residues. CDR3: CASSDGLGAKNIQYF. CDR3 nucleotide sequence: TGCGCCAGCAGCGATGGGCTGGGGGCCAAAAACATTCAGTACTTC.

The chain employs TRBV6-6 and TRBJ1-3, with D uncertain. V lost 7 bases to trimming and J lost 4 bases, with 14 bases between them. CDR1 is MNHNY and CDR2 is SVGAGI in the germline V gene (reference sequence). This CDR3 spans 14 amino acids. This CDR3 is CASIDTLGGNTIYF. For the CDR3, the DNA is TGTGCCAGCATCGACACATTGGGCGGAAACACCATATATTTT.

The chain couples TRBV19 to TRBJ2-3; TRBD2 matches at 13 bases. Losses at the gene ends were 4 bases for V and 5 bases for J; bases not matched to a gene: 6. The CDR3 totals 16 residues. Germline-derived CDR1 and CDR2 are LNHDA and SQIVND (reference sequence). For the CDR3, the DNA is TGTGCCAGTAGTACCCGACTAGCGGGAGGTGGAGATACGCAGTATTTT. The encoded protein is CASSTRLAGGGDTQYF.

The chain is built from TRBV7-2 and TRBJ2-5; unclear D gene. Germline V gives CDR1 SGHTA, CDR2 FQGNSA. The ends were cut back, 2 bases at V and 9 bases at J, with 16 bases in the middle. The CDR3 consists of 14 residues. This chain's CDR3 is CASSLKLPPGSQYF. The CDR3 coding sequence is TGTGCCAGCAGCTTAAAACTCCCTCCTGGGTCCCAGTACTTC.

Written as DNA, the CDR3 is TGCAGTGCCAGGGTAGCGGGACAAGGAACAGATACGCAGTATTTT. It specifies CSARVAGQGTDTQYF. J is TRBJ2-3 and V is TRBV20-1; 8 nucleotides align to TRBD2. With V trimmed by 6 bases and J by 3 bases, 11 bases remained unmatched. Germline V lookup: CDR1 DFQATT, CDR2 SNEGSKA (reference sequence). CDR3 length equals 15 residues.

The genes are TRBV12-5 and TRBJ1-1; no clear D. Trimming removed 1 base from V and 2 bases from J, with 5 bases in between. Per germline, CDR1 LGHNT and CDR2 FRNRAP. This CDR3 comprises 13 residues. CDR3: CASGLGVNTEAFF. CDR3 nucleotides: TGTGCTAGTGGTTTGGGAGTTAACACTGAAGCTTTCTTT.

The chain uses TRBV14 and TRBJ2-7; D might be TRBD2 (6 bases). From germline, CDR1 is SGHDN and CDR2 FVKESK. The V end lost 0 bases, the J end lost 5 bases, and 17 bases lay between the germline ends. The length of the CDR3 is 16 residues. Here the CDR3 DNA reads TGTGCCAGCAGCCAAGATGTACCGGGAGTTAGAGACGAGCAGTACGTC. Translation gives CASSQDVPGVRDEQYV.

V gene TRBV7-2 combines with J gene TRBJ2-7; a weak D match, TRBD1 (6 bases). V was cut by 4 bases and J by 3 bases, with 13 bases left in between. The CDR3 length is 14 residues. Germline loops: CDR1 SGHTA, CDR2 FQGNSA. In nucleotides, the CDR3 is TGTACCAGCAGCTCCCTGCAGGGGAGCTACGAGCAGTACTTC. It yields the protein CTSSSLQGSYEQYF.

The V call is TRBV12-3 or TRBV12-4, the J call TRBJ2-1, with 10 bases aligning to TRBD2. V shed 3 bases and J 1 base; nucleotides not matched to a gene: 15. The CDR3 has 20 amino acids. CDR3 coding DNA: TGTGCCAGCAGTTTCGGTCCCGGGACTAGCGTCGGTAGGTCCTACAATGAGCAGTTCTTC. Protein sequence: CASSFGPGTSVGRSYNEQFF.

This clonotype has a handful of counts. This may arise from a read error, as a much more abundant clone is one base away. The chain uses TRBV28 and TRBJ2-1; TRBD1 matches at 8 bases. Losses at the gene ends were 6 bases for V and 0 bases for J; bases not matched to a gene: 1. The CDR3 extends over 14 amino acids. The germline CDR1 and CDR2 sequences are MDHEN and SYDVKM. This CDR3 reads CASSTGGSYNEQFF. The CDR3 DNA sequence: TGTGCCAGCAGCACAGGGGGCTCCTACAATGAGCAGTTCTTC. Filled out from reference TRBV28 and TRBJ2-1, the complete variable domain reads DVKVTQSSRYLVKRTGEKVFLECVQDMDHENMFWYRQDPGLGLRLIYFSYDVKMKEKGDIPEGYSVSREKKERFSLILESASTNQTSMYLCASSTGGSYNEQFFGPGTRLTVL.

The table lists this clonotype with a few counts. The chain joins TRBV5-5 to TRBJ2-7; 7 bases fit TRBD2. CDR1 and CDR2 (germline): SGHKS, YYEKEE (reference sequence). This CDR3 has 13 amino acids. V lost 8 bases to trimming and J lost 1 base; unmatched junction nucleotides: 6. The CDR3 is CASGRGDSYEQYV. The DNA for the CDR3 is TGTGCCAGTGGACGGGGGGATTCCTACGAGCAGTACGTC.

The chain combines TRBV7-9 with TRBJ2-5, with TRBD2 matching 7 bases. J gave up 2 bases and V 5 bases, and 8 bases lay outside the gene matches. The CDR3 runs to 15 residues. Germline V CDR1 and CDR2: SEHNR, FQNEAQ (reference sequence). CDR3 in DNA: TGTGCCAGCAGCCGTACGGGGGGACTACAAGAGACCCAGTACTTC. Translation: CASSRTGGLQETQYF.

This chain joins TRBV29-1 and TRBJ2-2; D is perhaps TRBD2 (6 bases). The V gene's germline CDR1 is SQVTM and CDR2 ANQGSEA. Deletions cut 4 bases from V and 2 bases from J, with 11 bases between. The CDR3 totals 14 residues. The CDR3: CSVVVGGNTGELFF. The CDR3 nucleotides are TGCAGCGTTGTAGTGGGAGGAAACACCGGGGAGCTGTTTTTT.

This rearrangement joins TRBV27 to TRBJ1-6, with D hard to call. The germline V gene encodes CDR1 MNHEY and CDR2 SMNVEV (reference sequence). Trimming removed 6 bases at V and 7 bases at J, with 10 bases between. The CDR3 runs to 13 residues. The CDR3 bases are TGTGCCAGCAGGGCAAGTCACAATTCACCCCTCCACTTT. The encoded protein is CASRASHNSPLHF.

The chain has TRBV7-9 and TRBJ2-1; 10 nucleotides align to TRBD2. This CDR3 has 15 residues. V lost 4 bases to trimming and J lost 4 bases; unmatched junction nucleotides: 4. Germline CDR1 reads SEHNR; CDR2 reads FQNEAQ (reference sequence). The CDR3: CASSSGTSEYNEQFF. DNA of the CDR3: TGTGCCAGCAGCTCCGGGACTAGCGAGTACAATGAGCAGTTCTTC.

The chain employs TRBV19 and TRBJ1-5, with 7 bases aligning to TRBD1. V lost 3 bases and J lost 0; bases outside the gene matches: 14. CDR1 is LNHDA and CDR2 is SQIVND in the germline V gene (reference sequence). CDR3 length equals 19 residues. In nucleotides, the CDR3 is TGTGCCAGTAGTATCCAGAACCGCATAGGGACAGATAGCAATCAGCCCCAGCATTTT. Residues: CASSIQNRIGTDSNQPQHF.

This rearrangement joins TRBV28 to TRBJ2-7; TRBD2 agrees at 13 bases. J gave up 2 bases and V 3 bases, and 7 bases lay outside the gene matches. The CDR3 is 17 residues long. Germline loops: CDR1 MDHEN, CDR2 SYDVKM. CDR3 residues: CASSFSLTSGRAYEQYF. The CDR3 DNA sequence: TGTGCCAGCAGTTTTTCCCTTACTAGCGGGAGGGCCTACGAGCAGTACTTC. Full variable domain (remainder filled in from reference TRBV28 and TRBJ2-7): DVKVTQSSRYLVKRTGEKVFLECVQDMDHENMFWYRQDPGLGLRLIYFSYDVKMKEKGDIPEGYSVSREKKERFSLILESASTNQTSMYLCASSFSLTSGRAYEQYFGPGTRLTVT.

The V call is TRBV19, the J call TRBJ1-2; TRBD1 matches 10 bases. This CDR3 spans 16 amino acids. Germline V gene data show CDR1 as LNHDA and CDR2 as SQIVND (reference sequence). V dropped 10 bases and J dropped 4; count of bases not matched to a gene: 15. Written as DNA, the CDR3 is TGTGCCACCCGACCGTGGGGGACAGGGGCTACCTATGGCTACACCTTC. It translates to CATRPWGTGATYGYTF. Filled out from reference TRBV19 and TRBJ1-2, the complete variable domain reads DGGITQSPKYLFRKEGQNVTLSCEQNLNHDAMYWYRQDPGQGLRLIYYSQIVNDFQKGDIAEGYSVSREKKESFPLTVTSAQKNPTAFYLCATRPWGTGATYGYTFGSGTRLTVV.

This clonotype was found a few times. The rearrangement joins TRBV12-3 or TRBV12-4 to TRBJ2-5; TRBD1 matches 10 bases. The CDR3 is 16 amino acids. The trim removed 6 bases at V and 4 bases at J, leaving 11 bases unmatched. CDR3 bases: TGTGCCAGCAGCCTTTACCGGGACAGGGGAAGAGAGACCCAGTACTTC. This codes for CASSLYRDRGRETQYF.

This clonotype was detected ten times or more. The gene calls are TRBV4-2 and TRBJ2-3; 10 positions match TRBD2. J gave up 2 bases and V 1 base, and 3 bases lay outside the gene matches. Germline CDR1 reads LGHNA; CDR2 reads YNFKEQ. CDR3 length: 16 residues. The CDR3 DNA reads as TGTGCCAGCAGCCAAGCTAGCGGGAGTCCCACAGATACGCAGTATTTT. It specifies CASSQASGSPTDTQYF.

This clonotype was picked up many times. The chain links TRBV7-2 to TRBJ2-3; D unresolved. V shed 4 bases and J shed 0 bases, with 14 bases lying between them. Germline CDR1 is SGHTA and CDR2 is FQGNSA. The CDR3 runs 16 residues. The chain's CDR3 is CASSWPLMRSTDTQYF. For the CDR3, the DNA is TGTGCCAGCAGCTGGCCCCTGATGCGGAGCACAGATACGCAGTATTTT.

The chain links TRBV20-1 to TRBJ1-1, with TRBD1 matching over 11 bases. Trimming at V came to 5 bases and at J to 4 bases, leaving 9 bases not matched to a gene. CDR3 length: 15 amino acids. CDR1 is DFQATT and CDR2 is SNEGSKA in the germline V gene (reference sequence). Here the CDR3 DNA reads TGCAGTGCTCTCGCCGGGACAGGGGGGGGCACTGAAGCTTTCTTT. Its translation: CSALAGTGGGTEAFF.